The 2 T cell receptor beta chains given below trace back to one sample, sequenced in a study of T cells in Graves' hyperthyroidism and ophthalmopathy. TCR beta CDR3 sequences were amplified from RNA transcripts. A first-round RT-PCR of the TCR CDR3 used the HTBI primer set. TCRdb redid the calling of the multiplex PCR reads with MiXCR, one entry per CDR3 protein. This table holds some 360,000 distinct CDR3 sequences, approximately 15% found once. Sequenced sample: blood. The receptors originated from a woman aged 55 to 70 with Graves' hyperthyroidism.

This clonotype was recorded at least ten times. V usage is TRBV7-9 and J usage is TRBJ2-1; TRBD2 matches at 11 bases. This CDR3 contains 17 residues. J was trimmed by 9 bases and V by 1 base; bases with no gene match: 11. CDR1 SEHNR and CDR2 FQNEAQ come from the germline V gene (reference sequence). CDR3 DNA: TGTGCCAGCAGCTTAGTCTTCCTAGCGGGGGGAGGGGCTGAGCAGTTCTTC. Translating gives CASSLVFLAGGGAEQFF.

V gene TRBV27 combines with J gene TRBJ1-2; TRBD1 matches at 9 bases. CDR1 and CDR2 from the germline V gene are MNHEY and SMNVEV (reference sequence). The ends lost 3 bases at V and 8 bases at J; junction bases unmatched: 10. The CDR3 is 15 residues long. CDR3 sequence: CASSFSQGAREGYTF. The CDR3 DNA reads TGTGCCAGCAGTTTCTCACAGGGGGCTCGAGAAGGCTACACCTTC.